This TCR beta chain was obtained from a study of regulatory T cells in long-lasting Graves disease. Overall study findings and caveats: Among persistent patients, a larger number of public clonotypes were shared (about 3,000) than among newly diagnosed patients (about 970).

The time point here: persistent/refractory GD, antithyroid drugs over 5 years with positive TRAb. PBMC-derived RNA was used for the TCR library. Germline V gene sequence: CDR1 GTSNPN, CDR2 SVGIG (reference sequence). The CDR3 extends over 15 amino acids. V gave up 0 bases and J gave up 0 bases, with 11 bases separating them. Arm-PCR of CDR3 regions and iRepertoire HTBI primers were used to build TCR beta libraries. TCRdb re-called the multiplex PCR reads with MiXCR, one entry per CDR3 protein. The sample consists of about 660,000 distinct CDR3 sequences, about 30% of them appearing once. Of note for this clonotype: Antigen unknown.

This chain joins TRBV30 and TRBJ1-1; the D is unclear. The receptor comes from a female donor with Graves disease. The source material was peripheral blood mononuclear cells (PBMCs), sampled when the disease was refractory, from a patient treated with antithyroid drugs. The CDR3 region is CAWSVLGSMNTEAFF. CDR3 in DNA: TGTGCCTGGAGTGTATTGGGTAGCATGAACACTGAAGCTTTCTTT.